The rows below give T cell receptor beta chains drawn from one sample of a study of T cell responses to AZD1222 COVID-19 vaccine. TCRdb's copy holds only in-frame clones and misses some; the assay was immunoSEQ multiplex PCR. The sample lists 100,000 to 150,000 clones; approximately 92% were seen once. The sequences come from peripheral blood, collected on day 0 of AZD1222 vaccination. These receptors all come from an adult in good health. The CDR3 runs from the conserved cysteine through the conserved F or W. Fields, in order: clone size, V gene, CDR3 protein. The size entry is marked missing in some rows and otherwise reads once, few, many or a size class.

abundance: .; v_gene: TRBV7-8; CDR3aa: CASSPRIGFTEAFF
abundance: .; v_gene: TRBV29-1; CDR3aa: CSVAPPAGISYEQFF
abundance: .; v_gene: TRBV19; CDR3aa: CASSMRQALNEKLFF
abundance: .; v_gene: TRBV7-9; CDR3aa: CASSFGGGGYGYTF
abundance: .; v_gene: TRBV7-2; CDR3aa: CASSWLDREYSNQPQHF
abundance: .; v_gene: TRBV20-1; CDR3aa: CSAGRGLEQYF
abundance: .; v_gene: TRBV7-2; CDR3aa: CASSLSSMNTEAFF
abundance: .; v_gene: TRBV19; CDR3aa: CASSRTSGRGEQYF
abundance: .; v_gene: TRBV2; CDR3aa: CATSLEGANYGYTF
abundance: .; v_gene: TRBV25-1; CDR3aa: CASSDMKVNQPQHF
abundance: .; v_gene: TRBV28; CDR3aa: CASTPTGGPNEKLFF
abundance: .; v_gene: TRBV3-1/TRBV3-2; CDR3aa: CASSQAGINTGELFF
abundance: .; v_gene: TRBV13; CDR3aa: CASSSNFNRGSYNEQFF
abundance: .; v_gene: TRBV5-6; CDR3aa: CASSPKGHGITYEQYF
abundance: few; v_gene: TRBV9; CDR3aa: CASSGFGNEQFF
abundance: .; v_gene: TRBV6-5; CDR3aa: CASIYQRGTQYF
abundance: .; v_gene: TRBV19; CDR3aa: CASSIWGISYEQYF
abundance: .; v_gene: TRBV4-3; CDR3aa: CASSQDQYNEQFF
abundance: .; v_gene: TRBV19; CDR3aa: CASKGVDRGTGELFF
abundance: .; v_gene: TRBV9; CDR3aa: CASSSAGTGVSGNTIYF
abundance: few; v_gene: TRBV6-2/TRBV6-3; CDR3aa: CASSQMNTEAFF
abundance: .; v_gene: TRBV7-9; CDR3aa: CASSPHSGSTAIEQFF
abundance: once; v_gene: TRBV28; CDR3aa: CASSFSPGTGMNTQYF
abundance: .; v_gene: TRBV28; CDR3aa: CASSLNNYGYTF
abundance: .; v_gene: TRBV19; CDR3aa: CAGSTGARQPQHF